The clone carrying this T cell receptor beta chain has a count of ten or more. The entry originates in a study of neurological immune-mediated disorders. The germline CDR1 and CDR2 sequences are MNHEY and SVGAGI. V was shortened by 5 bases and J by 0 bases, with 14 bases between the two germline ends. CDR3 length: 15 residues. With 10-nucleotide random UMIs included, cDNA was synthesized by 5'RACE. TCRdb passed the 5' RACE reads through MiXCR, listing each CDR3 protein once. The sample includes approximately 52,000 distinct CDR3 sequences, around 3.3% seen only once; the top ten take 5.9%. Sequencing was done on a sample of PBMCs. The chain recombines TRBV6-5 with TRBJ2-7, with TRBD1 as a possible D gene (5 bases). The source of this sequence is a man aged 35-49 years with multiple sclerosis. Here the CDR3 DNA reads TGTGCCAGCAGTCCCTACATGACAGTCTCCTACGAGCAGTACTTC. Amino acid sequence: CASSPYMTVSYEQYF.